These 23 T cell receptor beta chains share one sample of origin, sequenced in a study of regulatory T cells in long-lasting Graves disease. The sample's time point: newly diagnosed GD, antithyroid drugs for less than 3 months. TCR sequences were obtained from RNA taken from PBMCs. In building TCR beta libraries, iRepertoire HTBI primers were used together with Arm-PCR of CDR3 regions. TCRdb recomputed calls from the multiplex PCR reads with MiXCR, one row per CDR3 protein. The sample records about 350,000 distinct CDR3 sequences, 16% being singletons. This sample was also put to use in a study of T cells in Graves' hyperthyroidism and ophthalmopathy.

Sample: peripheral blood mononuclear cells (PBMCs), taken at new diagnosis, from a patient treated with antithyroid drugs. All receptors derive from a man aged 40-55 years with Graves disease.

This clonotype appeared many times. The junction differs from germline at one of its ends, possibly a read error. CDR3 amino acids: CASSLALDTQYF. CDR3 nucleotide sequence: TGTGCCAGCAGCTTGGCCCTGGATACGCAGTATTTT. This rearrangement joins TRBV5-1 to TRBJ2-3; D is unclear. Per the germline V gene, CDR1 is SGHRS and CDR2 is YFSETQ. The CDR3 loop spans 12 amino acids.

This clonotype occurred many times. The chain links TRBV28 to TRBJ1-6, with 9 bases aligning to TRBD1. The CDR3 covers 16 residues. Germline assignment: CDR1 MDHEN and CDR2 SYDVKM. With V trimmed by 3 bases and J by 8 bases, 8 bases remained unmatched. The CDR3 here is CASSFPGQGGDSPLHF. CDR3 nucleotides: TGTGCCAGCAGTTTCCCGGGACAGGGTGGCGATTCACCCCTCCACTTT. The complete variable domain, with remaining parts taken from reference TRBV28 and TRBJ1-6, reads DVKVTQSSRYLVKRTGEKVFLECVQDMDHENMFWYRQDPGLGLRLIYFSYDVKMKEKGDIPEGYSVSREKKERFSLILESASTNQTSMYLCASSFPGQGGDSPLHFGNGTRLTVT.

This clonotype was seen a few times. This rearrangement joins TRBV20-1 to TRBJ2-7; D ambiguous. The V end lost 1 base, the J end lost 9 bases, and 7 bases lay between the germline ends. The V gene's germline CDR1 is DFQATT and CDR2 SNEGSKA (reference sequence). The CDR3 is made up of 10 amino acids. The CDR3 loop reads CSARGLGQYF. The CDR3 nucleotides are TGCAGTGCTAGAGGATTGGGGCAGTACTTC.

Ten or more counts support this clonotype. This chain links TRBV20-1 with TRBJ2-5; 7 bases align to TRBD2. The CDR3 has 12 residues. CDR1 and CDR2 (germline): DFQATT, SNEGSKA (reference sequence). The junction had 3 bases not matched to a gene; V was cut back by 3 bases and J by 5 bases. The CDR3 loop reads CSASQAGETQYF. CDR3 bases: TGCAGTGCTAGCCAAGCGGGGGAGACCCAGTACTTC.

This clonotype was recorded at least ten times. This chain joins TRBV5-1 and TRBJ1-1, with a possible D match to TRBD1 (6 bases). The CDR3 is made up of 13 amino acids. CDR1 is SGHRS, CDR2 YFSETQ, per germline. Trimming pared 1 base from V and 6 bases from J, leaving 10 bases between. CDR3 in amino acids: CASSLIGGPEAFF. Here the CDR3 DNA reads TGCGCCAGCAGCTTGATAGGGGGGCCTGAAGCTTTCTTT.

With respect to this clonotype: A much bigger clone sits one base away, suggesting this may be a read error. This rearrangement joins TRBV18 to TRBJ2-5; tentatively, D is TRBD1 (6 bases). The CDR3 is 15 residues long. The germline V gene has CDR1 KGHSH and CDR2 LQKENI. V was cut by 3 bases and J by 0 bases, with 11 bases left in between. Written as DNA, the CDR3 is TGTGCCAGCTCACCTACCACAGGGCACCAAGAGACCCAGTACTTC. Amino acid sequence: CASSPTTGHQETQYF.

At least ten counts were recorded for this clonotype. V is TRBV12-3 or TRBV12-4 and J is TRBJ2-3; TRBD1 matches 10 bases. The V gene end was trimmed by 8 bases and the J gene end by 1 base; junction bases not matched to a gene: 18. The CDR3 loop spans 19 amino acids. The DNA for the CDR3 is TGTGCCAGCGCTACTCGGGGGACAGGGGCGCTTAGGGGCACAGATACGCAGTATTTT. This codes for CASATRGTGALRGTDTQYF.

There are many counts of this clonotype. J is TRBJ1-2 and V is TRBV12-3 or TRBV12-4; D uncertain. Trimming pared 5 bases from V and 0 bases from J, leaving 10 bases between. The length of the CDR3 is 14 residues. CDR3 coding DNA: TGTGCCAGCAGTCCCCTTCTACCTAACTATGGCTACACCTTC. It translates to CASSPLLPNYGYTF.

The table lists this clonotype with many counts. The rearrangement joins TRBV7-2 to TRBJ1-6; D might be TRBD1 (6 bases). CDR1 is SGHTA, CDR2 FQGNSA, per germline. This CDR3 has 14 amino acids. The V gene lost 7 bases and the J gene lost 7 bases, with 14 bases spanning the gap. The CDR3 DNA reads as TGTGCCAGCAAAAAAGACAGGTCGAATTCACCCCTCCACTTT. Encoded protein: CASKKDRSNSPLHF.

Many counts were recorded for this clonotype. The chain employs TRBV2 and TRBJ2-2; TRBD2 matches 13 bases. After removal of 6 bases from V and 7 bases from J, the junction contained 5 bases not matched to a gene. The germline V gene has CDR1 SNHLY and CDR2 FYNNEI. This CDR3 comprises 15 residues. The CDR3 here is CASSTSGGASGELFF. The CDR3 bases are TGTGCCAGCAGCACTAGCGGGGGGGCCAGCGGGGAGCTGTTTTTT.

The table lists this clonotype with a count of one. The chain links TRBV11-2 to TRBJ2-5, with a possible D match to TRBD2 (7 bases). Germline CDR1 reads SGHAT; CDR2 reads FQNNGV. The CDR3 totals 15 residues. V dropped 0 bases and J dropped 1 base, with 9 bases sitting between them. In DNA form, the CDR3 reads TGTGCCAGCAGCTTAGAAAGGGGGGGCCAAGAGACCCAGTACTTC. It specifies CASSLERGGQETQYF.

This rearrangement joins TRBV7-2 to TRBJ1-5, with 8 nucleotides matching TRBD1. From germline, CDR1 is SGHTA and CDR2 FQGNSA. J was trimmed by 2 bases and V by 4 bases; bases with no gene match: 4. The CDR3 consists of 15 residues. Here the CDR3 DNA reads TGTGCCAGCAGCTGGACAGGGAACGGCAATCAGCCCCAGCATTTT. It codes for CASSWTGNGNQPQHF.

This clonotype has a handful of counts. This may be a read error: a much more frequent sequence differs by one nucleotide. The gene calls are TRBV7-9 and TRBJ2-7, with 8 bases that match TRBD1. CDR1 and CDR2 (germline): SEHNR, FQNEAQ (reference sequence). J lost 6 bases, V lost 5 bases, and 6 bases had no gene match. The CDR3 length is 13 residues. The CDR3 is CASSPEGQVEQYF. CDR3 DNA: TGTGCCAGCAGCCCTGAGGGACAGGTCGAGCAGTACTTC.

This clonotype was counted many times. The V gene is TRBV4-2, the J gene TRBJ2-4; TRBD2 might be the D (6 bases). CDR3 length: 17 amino acids. The V end lost 2 bases, the J end lost 0 bases, and 14 bases lay between the germline ends. Germline V gene data show CDR1 as LGHNA and CDR2 as YNFKEQ. CDR3 sequence: CASSQRGEASAKNIQYF. The CDR3 DNA is TGTGCCAGCAGCCAAAGAGGGGAGGCTTCAGCCAAAAACATTCAGTACTTC.

Written as DNA, the CDR3 is TGCGCCAGCAGCCGCCGTCCCGGGACAGGGTTCCGCCAGCCCCAGCATTTT. Translated: CASSRRPGTGFRQPQHF. V is TRBV4-1 and J is TRBJ1-5, with TRBD1 matching over 9 bases. This CDR3 contains 17 residues. Trimming cost V 4 bases and J 7 bases; bases outside gene matches: 14. From germline, CDR1 is MGHRA and CDR2 YSYEKL.

V and J are TRBV6-2 or TRBV6-3 and TRBJ1-2; 8 bases align to TRBD1. This CDR3 is built from 15 residues. V lost 7 bases to trimming and J lost 4 bases; unmatched junction nucleotides: 11. Looked up from germline, CDR1 is MNHEY and CDR2 is SVGEGT. The CDR3 reads CASTPDGQGSYGYTF. The CDR3 DNA sequence: TGTGCCAGCACCCCAGATGGACAGGGTTCCTATGGCTACACCTTC.

This clonotype has ten or more counts. The chain has TRBV2 and TRBJ1-1; a weak D match, TRBD1 (6 bases). Trimming shortened V by 6 bases and J by 2 bases, and 16 bases separated the two germline ends. CDR1 and CDR2 from the germline V gene are SNHLY and FYNNEI. The CDR3 length is 15 residues. The CDR3 loop reads CASRTLAGDNTEAFF. The DNA for the CDR3 is TGTGCCAGCAGGACCCTGGCAGGGGATAACACTGAAGCTTTCTTT. Drawing the rest from reference TRBV2 and TRBJ1-1, the complete variable domain is EPEVTQTPSHQVTQMGQEVILRCVPISNHLYFYWYRQILGQKVEFLVSFYNNEISEKSEIFDDQFSVERPDGSNFTLKIRSTKLEDSAMYFCASRTLAGDNTEAFFGQGTRLTVV.

This chain links TRBV11-2 with TRBJ2-1; 10 nucleotides align to TRBD2. V shed 0 bases, J shed 9 bases, and the junction held 8 bases outside the gene matches. This CDR3 is built from 16 residues. Germline lookup yields CDR1 SGHAT and CDR2 FQNNGV. CDR3 DNA: TGTGCCAGCAGCTTAGACCCCAGCGGGAGGGGTGGTGAGCAGTTCTTC. Translated, it gives CASSLDPSGRGGEQFF. Full variable domain (outside the CDR3, taken from reference TRBV11-2 and TRBJ2-1): EAGVAQSPRYKIIEKRQSVAFWCNPISGHATLYWYQQILGQGPKLLIQFQNNGVVDDSQLPKDRFSAERLKGVDSTLKIQPAKLEDSAVYLCASSLDPSGRGGEQFFGPGTRLTVL.

This clonotype has only a few counts. Here the CDR3 reads CASSYRGLEKLFF. As DNA, the CDR3 is TGTGCCAGCAGCTACAGGGGGCTTGAAAAACTGTTTTTT. The V and J genes are TRBV5-6 and TRBJ1-4, with 9 nucleotides matching TRBD1. The CDR3 is 13 residues long. With 3 bases clipped from V and 7 bases from J, the junction kept 1 base outside the gene matches. From germline, CDR1 is SGHDT and CDR2 YYEEEE.

This clonotype was counted at least ten times. This chain links TRBV24-1 with TRBJ2-1; 10 bases agree with TRBD2. Germline V CDR1 and CDR2: KGHDR, SFDVKD. The CDR3 spans 14 residues. Trimming took 1 base from V and 7 from J; bases not matched to a gene: 0. The CDR3 loop is CATSDFSGGNEQFF. The CDR3, as DNA: TGTGCCACCAGTGATTTTAGCGGGGGGAATGAGCAGTTCTTC.

The chain has TRBV7-9 and TRBJ2-4; 9 nucleotides align to TRBD1. The ends lost 6 bases at V and 4 bases at J; junction bases unmatched: 7. There are 15 residues in the CDR3. Germline V CDR1 and CDR2: SEHNR, FQNEAQ (reference sequence). This chain's CDR3 is CASSTGTGTKNIQYF. The CDR3 bases are TGTGCCAGCAGTACCGGGACAGGGACTAAAAACATTCAGTACTTC.

This clonotype was recorded many times. This chain connects TRBV7-2 to TRBJ2-5; TRBD2 matches at 7 bases. The V segment lost 5 bases and the J segment 1 base; nucleotides outside the gene matches: 4. Looked up from germline, CDR1 is SGHTA and CDR2 is FQGNSA. This CDR3 contains 14 residues. CDR3 sequence reads: CASSPRLAQETQYF. CDR3 coding DNA: TGTGCCAGCAGCCCCCGACTAGCCCAAGAGACCCAGTACTTC.

This clonotype came up many times. CDR3 in amino acids: CASSENLAGRTQYF. The CDR3 nucleotides are TGTGCCAGCAGTGAAAATCTAGCGGGCAGGACCCAGTACTTC. The genes are TRBV2 and TRBJ2-5; TRBD2 matches 8 bases. Germline CDR1 is SNHLY and CDR2 is FYNNEI. J gave up 7 bases and V 2 bases, and 6 bases lay outside the gene matches. The CDR3 has 14 residues.